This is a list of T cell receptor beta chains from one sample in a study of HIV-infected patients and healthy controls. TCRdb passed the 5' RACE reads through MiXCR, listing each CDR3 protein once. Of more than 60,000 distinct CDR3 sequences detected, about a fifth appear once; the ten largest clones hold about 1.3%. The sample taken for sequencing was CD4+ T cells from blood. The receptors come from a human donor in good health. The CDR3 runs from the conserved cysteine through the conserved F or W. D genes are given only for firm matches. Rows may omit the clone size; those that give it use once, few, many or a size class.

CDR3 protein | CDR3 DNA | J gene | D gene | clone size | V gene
CASSFRGYGNTIYF | TGTGCCAGCAGCTTTAGAGGGTACGGAAACACCATATATTTT | TRBJ1-3 | NA | NA | TRBV7-3
CASSPTTGEPNYGYTF | TGTGCCAGCAGTCCAACGACAGGGGAGCCTAACTATGGCTACACCTTC | TRBJ1-2 | TRBD1 | many | TRBV6-2/TRBV6-3
CASSLQASNTGELFF | TGTGCCAGCAGCTTACAGGCTTCGAACACCGGGGAGCTGTTTTTT | TRBJ2-2 | NA | NA | TRBV7-2
CSGGGGYNSPLHF | TGCAGCGGTGGTGGGGGTTATAATTCACCCCTCCACTTT | TRBJ1-6 | NA | NA | TRBV29-1
CASSFRGNNSPLHF | TGTGCCAGCAGTTTTCGAGGGAATAATTCACCCCTCCACTTT | TRBJ1-6 | NA | many | TRBV12-3/TRBV12-4
CASSLGGAGNTQYF | TGTGCCAGCAGCCTTGGCGGGGCCGGGAATACGCAGTATTTT | TRBJ2-3 | NA | NA | TRBV11-2
CATSRMGVVEKLFF | TGTGCCACCTCCCGTATGGGGGTGGTTGAAAAACTGTTTTTT | TRBJ1-4 | NA | NA | TRBV19
CASSAGTTDTQYF | TGTGCCAGCTCAGCGGGTACCACAGATACGCAGTATTTT | TRBJ2-3 | NA | many | TRBV7-9
CASSYRTAFTEAFF | TGTGCCAGCAGCTACCGGACAGCCTTCACTGAAGCTTTCTTT | TRBJ1-1 | NA | few | TRBV5-6
CSVVGEIGAREQFF | TGCAGCGTTGTCGGGGAAATAGGGGCGCGTGAGCAGTTCTTC | TRBJ2-1 | NA | many | TRBV29-1
CSAPDRSTYNEQFF | TGCAGTGCTCCGGACAGGAGTACTTACAATGAGCAGTTCTTC | TRBJ2-1 | TRBD1 | many | TRBV20-1
CASSLYRGTYEQYF | TGTGCCAGCAGCTTGTACAGGGGCACCTACGAGCAGTACTTC | TRBJ2-7 | TRBD1 | medium-sized | TRBV11-2
CASSDQDLRPQHF | TGTGCCAGCAGTGATCAGGATTTGAGGCCCCAGCATTTT | TRBJ1-5 | NA | NA | TRBV6-1
CASSLTGGRAGELFF | TGTGCCAGCAGCCTCACAGGGGGTCGAGCCGGGGAGCTGTTTTTT | TRBJ2-2 | TRBD1 | many | TRBV7-6
CSARVGAGSYNEQFF | TGCAGTGCTAGAGTGGGGGCGGGCTCCTACAATGAGCAGTTCTTC | TRBJ2-1 | NA | many | TRBV20-1
CASSQDRGTGLESQYF | TGCGCCAGCAGCCAAGATCGGGGGACAGGGTTGGAATCCCAGTACTTC | TRBJ2-5 | TRBD1 | NA | TRBV4-1
CASSLDRTGNSTF | TGCGCCAGCAGCTTGGACCGGACAGGGAACTCCACCTTC | TRBJ1-2 | TRBD1 | NA | TRBV5-1
CASSQEKQGQGYGYTF | TGCGCCAGCAGCCAAGAGAAGCAGGGTCAAGGCTATGGCTACACCTTC | TRBJ1-2 | NA | NA | TRBV4-3
CSARARRGGYTDTQYF | TGCAGTGCTAGAGCCCGGCGGGGGGGCTACACAGATACGCAGTATTTT | TRBJ2-3 | TRBD2 | NA | TRBV20-1
CASSLTSGGVGTDTQYF | TGTGCCAGCAGCTTGACTTCAGGAGGGGTGGGAACAGATACGCAGTATTTT | TRBJ2-3 | NA | NA | TRBV7-2
CSVGGGGWTETQYF | TGCAGCGTTGGAGGAGGGGGGTGGACGGAGACCCAGTACTTC | TRBJ2-5 | NA | medium-sized | TRBV29-1
CASSGTGVHEQYF | TGTGCCAGCAGCGGGACAGGGGTCCACGAGCAGTACTTC | TRBJ2-7 | TRBD1 | many | TRBV6-6
CASSERTGKEAFF | TGTGCCAGCAGTGAACGGACAGGGAAAGAAGCTTTCTTT | TRBJ1-1 | TRBD1 | many | TRBV2
CASSRSGRSWDTQYF | TGTGCCAGCAGCCGAAGCGGGCGGTCGTGGGATACGCAGTATTTT | TRBJ2-3 | NA | NA | TRBV12-3/TRBV12-4
CASSQDGASSYEQYF | TGTGCCAGCAGCCAAGACGGAGCGAGCTCCTACGAGCAGTACTTC | TRBJ2-7 | NA | many | TRBV4-2
CASSLSAGARSYNEQFF | TGTGCCAGCAGCTTGTCAGCGGGGGCGCGCTCCTACAATGAGCAGTTCTTC | TRBJ2-1 | TRBD2 | many | TRBV5-4
CASSSEHRAKLFF | TGTGCCAGCTCATCCGAGCATAGGGCAAAGCTGTTTTTT | TRBJ1-4 | NA | many | TRBV18
CASSYRGDRNYGYTF | TGTGCCAGCAGTTACAGAGGGGACCGTAACTATGGCTACACCTTC | TRBJ1-2 | NA | NA | TRBV6-2/TRBV6-3
CASSQLAFYNEQFF | TGTGCCAGCAGCCAACTAGCGTTTTACAATGAGCAGTTCTTC | TRBJ2-1 | NA | many | TRBV3-1
CSVGGLQGWDEKLFF | TGCAGCGTTGGAGGGTTACAGGGATGGGATGAAAAACTGTTTTTT | TRBJ1-4 | NA | many | TRBV29-1
CASSLVYASDTQYF | TGTGCTAGCAGCTTAGTCTATGCGTCAGATACGCAGTATTTT | TRBJ2-3 | NA | NA | TRBV7-7
CASITPGGASGYTF | TGTGCCAGCATCACCCCCGGGGGGGCAAGTGGCTACACCTTC | TRBJ1-2 | NA | NA | TRBV7-2
CASSPPDRAYGYTF | TGTGCCAGCAGCCCTCCTGACAGGGCCTATGGCTACACCTTC | TRBJ1-2 | TRBD1 | many | TRBV6-5
CASSQDRGNAVSPLHF | TGTGCCAGCAGCCAAGATCGGGGGAATGCTGTTTCACCCCTCCACTTT | TRBJ1-6 | NA | many | TRBV3-1
CASSFVAGRGGRRLNTEAFF | TGTGCCAGCAGCTTTGTTGCGGGGCGGGGGGGCAGACGGTTGAACACTGAAGCTTTCTTT | TRBJ1-1 | NA | many | TRBV7-8
CASSNQSGLEAFF | TGTGCCAGCTCTAACCAGTCGGGGTTGGAAGCTTTCTTT | TRBJ1-1 | NA | few | TRBV18
CASSRTWGKLFF | TGTGCCAGCAGCCGAACCTGGGGAAAACTGTTTTTT | TRBJ1-4 | NA | many | TRBV7-2
CSSYRGSQETQYF | TGCAGCTCGTACAGGGGTTCCCAAGAGACCCAGTACTTC | TRBJ2-5 | TRBD1 | few | TRBV29-1
CSGSNRRTDTQYF | TGCAGTGGAAGCAACCGGCGGACAGATACGCAGTATTTT | TRBJ2-3 | NA | NA | TRBV20-1
CASSFDLTTGRSPLHF | TGTGCCAGCAGTTTTGACCTTACCACAGGACGTTCACCCCTCCACTTT | TRBJ1-6 | NA | many | TRBV27
CASSLGNSANYGYTF | TGTGCCAGCAGCTTAGGGAACAGCGCTAACTATGGCTACACCTTC | TRBJ1-2 | NA | few | TRBV7-2
CASSRAPGGPTNEKLFF | TGTGCCAGCAGCAGAGCCCCCGGGGGACCAACTAATGAAAAACTGTTTTTT | TRBJ1-4 | NA | NA | TRBV7-9
CASSLIWGTDSTNTDTQYF | TGTGCCAGCAGCTTGATCTGGGGGACGGACTCAACCAACACAGATACGCAGTATTTT | TRBJ2-3 | NA | many | TRBV7-9
CASSATGTGYEQYF | TGTGCCAGCAGCGCCACCGGGACAGGGTACGAGCAGTACTTC | TRBJ2-7 | TRBD1 | many | TRBV5-6
CASSQPVQETQYF | TGTGCCAGCAGCCAACCGGTTCAAGAGACCCAGTACTTC | TRBJ2-5 | NA | medium-sized | TRBV3-1
CASSSGTSGNNEQFF | TGTGCCAGCAGTTCCGGGACTAGCGGGAACAATGAGCAGTTCTTC | TRBJ2-1 | TRBD2 | few | TRBV6-5
CASSIRDSYNEQFF | TGTGCCAGTAGTATAAGAGACTCCTACAATGAGCAGTTCTTC | TRBJ2-1 | NA | NA | TRBV19
CASSERQGNTEAFF | TGCGCCAGCAGCGAGAGACAGGGGAACACTGAAGCTTTCTTT | TRBJ1-1 | TRBD1 | many | TRBV5-1
CASKTQGLTEAFF | TGTGCCAGCAAAACACAGGGGCTCACTGAAGCTTTCTTT | TRBJ1-1 | TRBD1 | many | TRBV6-1
CASSPQTGADYGYTF | TGTGCCAGTAGTCCCCAGACAGGGGCTGACTATGGCTACACCTTC | TRBJ1-2 | TRBD1 | NA | TRBV19
CASRTNSVVYPNEKLFF | TGTGCCAGCAGAACCAATTCCGTCGTTTACCCTAATGAAAAACTGTTTTTT | TRBJ1-4 | NA | NA | TRBV12-3/TRBV12-4